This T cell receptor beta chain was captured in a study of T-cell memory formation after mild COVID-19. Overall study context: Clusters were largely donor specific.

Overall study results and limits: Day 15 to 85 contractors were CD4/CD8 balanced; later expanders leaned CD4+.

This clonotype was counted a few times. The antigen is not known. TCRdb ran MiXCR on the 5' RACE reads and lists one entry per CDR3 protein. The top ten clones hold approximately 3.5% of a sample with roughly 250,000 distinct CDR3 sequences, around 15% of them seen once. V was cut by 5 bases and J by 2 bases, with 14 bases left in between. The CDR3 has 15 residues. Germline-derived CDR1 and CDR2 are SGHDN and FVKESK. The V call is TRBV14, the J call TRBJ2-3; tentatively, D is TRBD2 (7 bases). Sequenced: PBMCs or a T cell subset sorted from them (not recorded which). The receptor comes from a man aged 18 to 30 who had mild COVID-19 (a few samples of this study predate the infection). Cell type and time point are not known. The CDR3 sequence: CASSRSGTYTDTQYF. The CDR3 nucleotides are TGTGCCAGCAGCAGAAGCGGGACATACACAGATACGCAGTATTTT.